The next 18 T cell receptor beta chains were all read from a single sample in a study of CD8+ T cells in alopecia areata. This sample's treatment: oral pan-JAK inhibitor, 5-10 mg twice daily. TCR sequencing used cDNA made by reverse transcription of extracted RNA. TCRdb keeps only in-frame clones here, not all; method: immunoSEQ multiplex PCR. This sample has about 210,000 clones, with roughly two fifths found just once. The sequences come from CD4+ T cells sorted from blood, collected at approximately week 36, from a patient treated with tofacitinib. The source of these receptors is a human donor with alopecia areata.

The chain couples TRBV7-2 to TRBJ2-1; D perhaps matches TRBD2 (6 bases). Germline assignment: CDR1 SGHTA and CDR2 FQGNSA. There are 17 residues in the CDR3. V lost 4 bases and J lost 4, with 20 bases in between. The CDR3: CASSSTLLAKHYNEQFF. In nucleotides, the CDR3 is TGTGCCAGCAGCTCCACCCTCCTAGCGAAACATTACAATGAGCAGTTCTTC.

This clone has only a few counts. The gene calls are TRBV25-1 and TRBJ1-2; D may be TRBD1 (5 bases). CDR1 is MGHDK, CDR2 SYGVNS, per germline. Trimming removed 8 bases at V and 4 bases at J, with 14 bases between. The length of the CDR3 is 13 residues. CDR3 amino acids: CASYGAGGYGYTF. The CDR3 DNA sequence: TGTGCCAGCTACGGAGCCGGGGGCTATGGCTACACCTTC.

This clone was recorded a few times. V gene TRBV6-5 combines with J gene TRBJ2-3; D gene unclear. The germline gives CDR1 MNHEY, CDR2 SVGAGI. V was clipped by 4 bases and J by 1 base, with 12 bases between them. The CDR3 has 15 residues. CDR3 coding DNA: TGTGCCAGCAGTTTTCGAGTGATGGGCACAGATACGCAGTATTTT. This sequence encodes CASSFRVMGTDTQYF.

The chain has TRBV6-1 and TRBJ2-7; maybe TRBD2 (6 bases). From germline, CDR1 is MNHNS and CDR2 SASEGT. V gave up 0 bases and J gave up 6 bases, with 6 bases separating them. The CDR3 loop spans 12 amino acids. As DNA, the CDR3 is TGTGCCAGCAGTGAAGCGCGGGGCGAGCAGTACTTC. Its translation is CASSEARGEQYF.

The V gene is TRBV28, the J gene TRBJ2-5; D gene uncertain. Germline-derived CDR1 and CDR2 are MDHEN and SYDVKM. This CDR3 is built from 15 residues. The V gene lost 5 bases and the J gene lost 5 bases, with 18 bases spanning the gap. This chain's CDR3 is CASSRPGGRRETQYF. DNA of the CDR3: TGTGCCAGCAGTCGCCCTGGTGGCAGGCGGGAGACCCAGTACTTC.

J is TRBJ2-1 and V is TRBV4-1, with TRBD2 identical over 13 bases. There are 17 residues in the CDR3. After removal of 3 bases from V and 5 bases from J, the junction contained 7 bases not matched to a gene. Per germline, CDR1 MGHRA and CDR2 YSYEKL. The CDR3 here is CASSQTRGLAGNNEQFF. The CDR3 nucleotides read TGCGCCAGCAGCCAGACTAGGGGACTAGCGGGGAACAATGAGCAGTTCTTC.

The chain has TRBV25-1 and TRBJ2-2; D gene unclear. V was pared by 7 bases and J by 3 bases, with 15 bases between. The length of the CDR3 is 15 residues. The germline V gene has CDR1 MGHDK and CDR2 SYGVNS. This chain's CDR3 is CASTPSVGYTGELFF. CDR3 bases: TGTGCCAGCACCCCGTCCGTAGGGTACACCGGGGAGCTGTTTTTT. Variable domain in full (rest from reference TRBV25-1 and TRBJ2-2): EADIYQTPRYLVIGTGKKITLECSQTMGHDKMYWYQQDPGMELHLIHYSYGVNSTEKGDLSSESTVSRIRTEHFPLTLESARPSHTSQYLCASTPSVGYTGELFFGEGSRLTVL.

This chain connects TRBV2 to TRBJ2-3, with D perhaps TRBD1 (5 bases). Germline lookup yields CDR1 SNHLY and CDR2 FYNNEI. The V and J ends lost 8 bases and 5 bases respectively, with 14 bases between them. The CDR3 extends over 13 amino acids. The CDR3 bases are TGTGCCAGCGGGGCGACAAGAGGAGATACGCAGTATTTT. Its protein is CASGATRGDTQYF.

This clone was counted only a few times. This rearrangement joins TRBV2 to TRBJ2-1, with TRBD2 identical over 7 bases. The CDR3 contains 15 residues. The germline gives CDR1 SNHLY, CDR2 FYNNEI. V lost 2 bases to trimming and J lost 1 base; unmatched junction nucleotides: 2. CDR3 bases: TGTGCCAGCAGTGAATTGGGGGGGTCCTACAATGAGCAGTTCTTC. Translation: CASSELGGSYNEQFF.

This chain uses TRBV5-6 with TRBJ2-7, with D unresolved. Germline V lookup: CDR1 SGHDT, CDR2 YYEEEE. The V end lost 2 bases, the J end lost 4 bases, and 7 bases lay between the germline ends. The CDR3 is 12 amino acids. CDR3 amino acids: CASSFTVYEQYF. In DNA, the CDR3 is TGTGCCAGCAGCTTCACGGTGTACGAGCAGTACTTC.

J is TRBJ2-2 and V is TRBV4-3, with 10 bases that match TRBD2. The CDR3 covers 16 residues. With 0 bases clipped from V and 11 bases from J, the junction kept 9 bases outside the gene matches. Germline CDR1 LGHNA, CDR2 YSLEER. CDR3 nucleotides: TGCGCCAGCAGCCAAGATTGGGCTAGCGGGGGCCGAGAGCTGTTTTTT. Amino acids: CASSQDWASGGRELFF.

This clone was recorded a few times. This chain connects TRBV7-9 to TRBJ1-1; possible D gene TRBD1, 5 bases. This CDR3 comprises 13 residues. V was clipped by 5 bases and J by 5 bases, with 12 bases between them. Germline-derived CDR1 and CDR2 are SEHNR and FQNEAQ (reference sequence). Written as DNA, the CDR3 is TGTGCCAGCAGCCTCACCAGGGTTACTGAAGCTTTCTTT. Protein sequence: CASSLTRVTEAFF.

In its sample, this clone was seen many times. Other DNA sequences in the same sample also yield this CDR3. The chain has TRBV30 and TRBJ1-1; no clear D gene. Per germline, CDR1 GTSNPN and CDR2 SVGIG (reference sequence). Trimming left V 3 bases short and J 0 bases short, with 8 bases between. The CDR3 extends over 13 amino acids. CDR3 sequence reads: CAWSVGLNTEAFF. The CDR3 nucleotides are TGTGCCTGGAGCGTAGGATTGAACACTGAAGCTTTCTTT.

A few counts support this clone. This chain connects TRBV2 to TRBJ2-1; 10 bases map to TRBD1. V lost 6 bases, J lost 9 bases, and 8 bases stayed unmatched. This CDR3 is 14 amino acids long. The germline CDR1 and CDR2 sequences are SNHLY and FYNNEI. This CDR3 is CASRGQGEFSEQFF. In nucleotides, the CDR3 is TGTGCCAGCAGAGGACAGGGGGAATTCAGTGAGCAGTTCTTC.

The rearrangement uses TRBV7-6 and TRBJ2-5; D remains ambiguous. The ends were cut back, 5 bases at V and 4 bases at J, with 14 bases in the middle. The CDR3 sequence is 14 residues long. Germline V CDR1 and CDR2: SGHVS, FNYEAQ. This CDR3 reads CASSRRQYGETQYF. In nucleotides, the CDR3 is TGTGCCAGCAGCCGTCGCCAGTACGGAGAGACCCAGTACTTC.

This clone was recorded a few times. V and J are TRBV18 and TRBJ2-7; D gene unclear. The V gene lost 2 bases and the J gene lost 3 bases, with 5 bases spanning the gap. CDR1 is KGHSH, CDR2 LQKENI, per germline. The CDR3 extends over 12 amino acids. This CDR3 reads CASSPGDYEQYF. The DNA for the CDR3 is TGTGCCAGCTCACCAGGGGACTACGAGCAGTACTTC.

There are a few counts of this clone. V is TRBV6-5 and J is TRBJ1-1; D not resolved. V lost 2 bases and J lost 2, with 9 bases in between. The CDR3 is made up of 14 amino acids. Germline CDR1 MNHEY, CDR2 SVGAGI. The CDR3 DNA reads TGTGCCAGCAGTTACCACGGGGAAAACACTGAAGCTTTCTTT. Its translation: CASSYHGENTEAFF.

In its sample, this clone was seen a few times. This chain uses TRBV9 with TRBJ1-1, with a tentative D call TRBD1 (5 bases). This CDR3 contains 16 residues. Germline CDR1 is SGDLS and CDR2 is YYNGEE. The V end lost 4 bases, the J end lost 8 bases, and 24 bases lay between the germline ends. The CDR3 region is CASSPRAGLGAAEAFF. Written as DNA, the CDR3 is TGTGCCAGCAGCCCTCGTGCAGGGCTAGGAGCTGCCGAAGCTTTCTTT.